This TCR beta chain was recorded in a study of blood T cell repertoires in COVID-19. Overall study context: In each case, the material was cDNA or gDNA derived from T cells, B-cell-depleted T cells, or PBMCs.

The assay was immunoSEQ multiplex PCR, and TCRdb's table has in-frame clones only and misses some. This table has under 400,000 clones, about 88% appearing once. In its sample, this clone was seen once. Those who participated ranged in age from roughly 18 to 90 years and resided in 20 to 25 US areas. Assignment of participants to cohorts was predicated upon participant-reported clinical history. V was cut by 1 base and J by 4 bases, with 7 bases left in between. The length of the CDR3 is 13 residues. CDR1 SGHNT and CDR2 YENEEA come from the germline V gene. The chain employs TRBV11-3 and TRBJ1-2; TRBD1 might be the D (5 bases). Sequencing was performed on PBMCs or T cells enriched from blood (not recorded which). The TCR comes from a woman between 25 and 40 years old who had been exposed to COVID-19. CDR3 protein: CASSLAGPYGYTF. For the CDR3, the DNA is TGTGCCAGCAGCTTAGCAGGGCCCTATGGCTACACCTTC.